This T cell receptor beta chain was identified in a study of read filtering for tumor transcriptome and immune sequencing. From roughly 390 ng of RNA, a library with molecular barcoded alpha/delta and beta/gamma adaptors was made. Each CDR3 protein gets one entry after TCRdb re-called the reads with MiXCR. The sample has 55,000 to 60,000 distinct CDR3 sequences; over 9% are singletons. This clonotype has at least ten counts. The J segment lost 8 bases and the V segment lost 4 bases, leaving 9 bases of the junction unmatched. The length of the CDR3 is 14 residues. The gene calls are TRBV12-3 or TRBV12-4 and TRBJ1-2, with 8 bases identical to TRBD1. The clonotype originates from a donor aged 40 or older with multiple myeloma. Material for sequencing was a population of CD138-negative cells sorted from bone marrow. The CDR3 DNA sequence: TGTGCCAGCAGTTCGATACAGGGGGTTGGCGGCTACACCTTC. It specifies CASSSIQGVGGYTF.